The entry that follows covers one T cell receptor beta chain sequence. The antigen is unknown. Some clones are missing from TCRdb's copy, which holds only in-frame ones; the method was immunoSEQ multiplex PCR. There are tens of thousands of clones in the sample; approximately 93% occur only once, and more than 15% lies in the top ten. The entry originates in a study of OX40 agonist ivuxolimab in advanced cancers. Points from the study as a whole: At 0.1 to 3.0 mg/kg, clonal expansion of CD4+ and CD8+ blood T cells had occurred by week 6.

The CDR3 covers 16 residues. Looked up from germline, CDR1 is SEHNR and CDR2 is FQNEAQ (reference sequence). The V gene end was trimmed by 4 bases and the J gene end by 8 bases; junction bases not matched to a gene: 13. This chain connects TRBV7-9 to TRBJ2-1; TRBD2 aligns across 8 bases. The sequence was obtained from an adult with an advanced solid tumor such as melanoma, head and neck, liver or kidney cancer. This material consisted of CD4+ or CD8+ T cells sorted from blood, taken in a trial of the OX40 agonist ivuxolimab. CDR3 amino acids: CASSSPIAGIIYEQFF. The CDR3 region has the DNA TGTGCCAGCAGCTCCCCCATAGCGGGAATTATTTATGAGCAGTTCTTC.